The 3 T cell receptor beta chains in this list originate from one sample, sequenced in a study of vaccination effects on CD4 cells after COVID-19 (dated by TCRdb to 2022 to 2024). These receptors' antigens are unknown. In the ViraFEST assay, PBMC were stimulated with viral peptide pools, and TCR sequencing was then used to find antigen-specific CD4+ T cell clonotypes based on their expansion. After around 10 days of culture, CD4+ T cells were isolated with the EasySep CD4+ T cell isolation kit. The absence of prior SARS-CoV-2 infection in healthy vaccine recipients was confirmed by negative nucleocapsid antibodies before and after vaccination. Library preparation employed the immunoSEQ multiplex PCR assay. TCRdb holds this immuneACCESS table with in-frame rearrangements only. Some clones are missing; in checked studies, unresolved V genes explain under half, and the rest has no known cause. The sample table records tens of thousands of clones; around 67% of these occur just once. Clones ranked in the top ten supply 26% of the sample.

Here the sequenced sample was CD4+ T cells from PBMCs cultured with HCoV-OC43 spike peptides, taken before COVID-19 vaccination. This specimen's cell subset or site label, per the study, means: HCoV-OC43 spike overlapping peptide pool stimulation. Every receptor here comes from a human donor who received a COVID-19 vaccine.

This clone has a handful of counts. V is TRBV3-1 (or the pseudogene TRBV3-2) and J is TRBJ2-5, with 8 positions matching TRBD2. The CDR3 totals 14 residues. Germline values: CDR1 LGHDT, CDR2 YNNKEL (reference sequence). Germline trimming cut 3 bases from V and 4 bases from J; bases unmatched to any gene: 4. This CDR3 is CASSQRGEGETQYF. In DNA, the CDR3 is TGTGCCAGCAGCCAGCGGGGGGAAGGAGAGACCCAGTACTTC.

V gene TRBV6-2 or TRBV6-3 combines with J gene TRBJ1-1; D uncertain. The germline V and J ends were trimmed by 4 bases and 0 bases, with 15 bases remaining between them. CDR1 is MNHEY, CDR2 SVGEGT, per germline. This CDR3 contains 16 residues. This CDR3 reads CASSSAFRVMNTEAFF. CDR3 coding DNA: TGTGCCAGCAGTTCCGCATTTAGGGTAATGAACACTGAAGCTTTCTTT.

The V gene is TRBV5-7, the J gene TRBJ1-2; D may be TRBD1 (5 bases). TRBV5-7 is labeled an ORF, and its function is uncertain. The CDR3 contains 14 residues. The V and J ends lost 0 bases and 4 bases respectively, with 10 bases between them. CDR3 region: CASSLGRGGYGYTF. The CDR3 nucleotides are TGTGCCAGCAGCTTGGGAAGGGGTGGCTATGGCTACACCTTC.